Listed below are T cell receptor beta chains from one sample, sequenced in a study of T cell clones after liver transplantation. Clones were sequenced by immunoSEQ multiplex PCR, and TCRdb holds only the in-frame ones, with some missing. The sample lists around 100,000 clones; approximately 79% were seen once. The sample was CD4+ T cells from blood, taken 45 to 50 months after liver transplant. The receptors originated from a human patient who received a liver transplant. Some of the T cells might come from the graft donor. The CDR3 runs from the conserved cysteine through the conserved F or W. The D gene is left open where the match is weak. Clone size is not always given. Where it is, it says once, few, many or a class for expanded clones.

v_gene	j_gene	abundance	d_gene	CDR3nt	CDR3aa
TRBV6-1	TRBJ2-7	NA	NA	TGTGCCAGCGGAATCCCCGTCGAGCAGTACTTC	CASGIPVEQYF
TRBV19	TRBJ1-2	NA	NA	TGTGCCAGTAGTATAGGGGGGGAAAGCTATGGCTACACCTTC	CASSIGGESYGYTF
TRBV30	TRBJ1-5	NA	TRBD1	TGTGCCTGGAGTGGACAGGGAATGGGCAATCAGCCCCAGCATTTT	CAWSGQGMGNQPQHF
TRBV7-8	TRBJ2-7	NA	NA	TGTGCCAGCAGCGCGAGCGGTTACGAGCAGTACTTC	CASSASGYEQYF
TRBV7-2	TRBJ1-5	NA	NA	TGTGCCAGCAGCTTCACCGATGGGGTAGGACAGCCCCAGCATTTT	CASSFTDGVGQPQHF
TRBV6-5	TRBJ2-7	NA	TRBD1	TGTGCCAGCAGTTACGACAGGGTAGTCGAGCAGTACTTC	CASSYDRVVEQYF
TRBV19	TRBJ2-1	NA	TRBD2	TGTGCCAGTACGAAGACTAGCGGTCTAAATGAGCAGTTCTTC	CASTKTSGLNEQFF
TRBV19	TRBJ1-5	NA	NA	TGTGCCAGTGCTTTTACAGGGTATAGCAATCAGCCCCAGCATTTT	CASAFTGYSNQPQHF
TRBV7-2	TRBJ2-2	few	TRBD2	TGTGCCAGCAGCCCGTGGACTAGCGGGCCCCCCGGGGAGCTGTTTTTT	CASSPWTSGPPGELFF
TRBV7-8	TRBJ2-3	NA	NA	TGTGCCAGCAGCTTAGCGCGAGATACGCAGTATTTT	CASSLARDTQYF
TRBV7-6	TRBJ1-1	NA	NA	TGTGCCAGCAGCTTAGAGGAGGGATTGAAAGCTTTCTTT	CASSLEEGLKAFF
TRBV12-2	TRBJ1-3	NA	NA	TGTGCAAGTCGCTTAGCGGTCGGGGACAGGACCCAGCTAACCTCTGGAAACACCATATATTTT	CASRLAVGDRTQLTSGNTIYF
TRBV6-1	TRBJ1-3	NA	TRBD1	TGTGCCAGCAGCGGACAGGGGGGAGCCGGAAACACCATATATTTT	CASSGQGGAGNTIYF
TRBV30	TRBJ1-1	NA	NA	TGTGCCTGGAGTGTACGGGCCGGGGAGAGAACTGAAGCTTTCTTT	CAWSVRAGERTEAFF
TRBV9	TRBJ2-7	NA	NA	TGTGCCACCCGGACATACGAGCAGTACTTC	CATRTYEQYF
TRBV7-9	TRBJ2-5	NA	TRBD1	TGTGCCAGCAGCTTAGGACAGGGGCGGAATGAGACCCAGTACTTC	CASSLGQGRNETQYF
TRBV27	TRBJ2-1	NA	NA	TGTGCCAGCAGTTCCCGAAACAATGAGCAGTTCTTC	CASSSRNNEQFF
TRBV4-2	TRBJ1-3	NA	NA	TGTGCCAGCAGCCAGTCATCGACAGAGTCTGGAAACACCATATATTTT	CASSQSSTESGNTIYF
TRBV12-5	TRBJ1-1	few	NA	TGTGCTAGTGGTTTGGATATGAACACTGAAGCTTTCTTT	CASGLDMNTEAFF
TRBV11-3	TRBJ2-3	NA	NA	TGTGCCAGCAGCTTAGATAGTGCGGGCAGCACCACAGATACGCAGTATTTT	CASSLDSAGSTTDTQYF
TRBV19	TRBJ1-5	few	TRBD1	TGTGCCAGTAGTACTACCGGGACAGGGGGCGATCAGCCCCAGCATTTT	CASSTTGTGGDQPQHF
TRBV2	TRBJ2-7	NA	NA	TGTGCCAGCACAATGTCCGGACTTCCCGTCTACGAGCAGTACTTC	CASTMSGLPVYEQYF
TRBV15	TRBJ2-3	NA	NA	TGTGCCACCAGACAGGACAGCACAGATACGCAGTATTTT	CATRQDSTDTQYF
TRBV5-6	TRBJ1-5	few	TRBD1	TGTGCCAGCAGCCAAAACAGGGGTCTGGGCAATCAGCCCCAGCATTTT	CASSQNRGLGNQPQHF
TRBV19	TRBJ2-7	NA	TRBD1	TGTGCCAGTAGTATTCCCGTAGGCCGAGGGGGCCTCTACGAGCAGTACTTC	CASSIPVGRGGLYEQYF
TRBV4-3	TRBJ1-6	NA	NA	TGCGCCAGCAGCCAAGAGGCCGTTTCGAGCTCCTATAATTCACCCCTCCACTTT	CASSQEAVSSSYNSPLHF
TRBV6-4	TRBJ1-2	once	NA	TGTGCCAGCAGTGACCCACTTCCCCAGCCTACCCCCTATGGCTACACCTTC	CASSDPLPQPTPYGYTF
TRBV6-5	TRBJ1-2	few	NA	TGTGCCAGCAGTTACTCGTATGGAGTTAACTATGGCTACACCTTC	CASSYSYGVNYGYTF
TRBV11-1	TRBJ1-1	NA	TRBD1	TGTGCCAGCAGTTTCCCCGGGACAGGGAACACTGAAGCTTTCTTT	CASSFPGTGNTEAFF
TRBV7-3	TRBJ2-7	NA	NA	TGTGCCAGCAGCCCCGGACAGATCGGGACCGAGCAGTACTTC	CASSPGQIGTEQYF
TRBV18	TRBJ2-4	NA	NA	TGTGCCAGCTCACCGGCAAGACAGAACGCGAATGAAAACATTCAGTACTTC	CASSPARQNANENIQYF
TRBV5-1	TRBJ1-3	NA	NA	TGCGCCAGCAAGCGAGAATTTGGAAACACCATATATTTT	CASKREFGNTIYF
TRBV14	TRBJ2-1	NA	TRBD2	TGTGCCAGCAGCCAAGATGTCGCGGGAGGGCCTTACAATGAGCAGTTCTTC	CASSQDVAGGPYNEQFF
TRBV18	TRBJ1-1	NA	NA	TGTGCCAGCTCACCTTACGGATTCTCGAACACTGAAGCTTTCTTT	CASSPYGFSNTEAFF
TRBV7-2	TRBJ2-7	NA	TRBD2	TGTGCCAGCAGCTTAACTAGCGGGAGTGTAGGGGAGCAGTACTTC	CASSLTSGSVGEQYF
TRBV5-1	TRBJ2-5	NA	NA	TGCGCCAGCAGCTTGTATGATGGGGGAAAAGAGACCCAGTACTTC	CASSLYDGGKETQYF
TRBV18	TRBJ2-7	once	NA	TGTGCCAGCTCACCATCGGACAGTTCCTACGAGCAGTACTTC	CASSPSDSSYEQYF
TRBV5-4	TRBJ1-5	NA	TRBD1	TGTGCCAGCAGCTCAGGGGGGGGGTACAATCAGCCCCAGCATTTT	CASSSGGGYNQPQHF
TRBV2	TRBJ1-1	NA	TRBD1	TGTGCCAGTGTCCGACAGGGGAGTTTGGGAGCTTTCTTT	CASVRQGSLGAFF